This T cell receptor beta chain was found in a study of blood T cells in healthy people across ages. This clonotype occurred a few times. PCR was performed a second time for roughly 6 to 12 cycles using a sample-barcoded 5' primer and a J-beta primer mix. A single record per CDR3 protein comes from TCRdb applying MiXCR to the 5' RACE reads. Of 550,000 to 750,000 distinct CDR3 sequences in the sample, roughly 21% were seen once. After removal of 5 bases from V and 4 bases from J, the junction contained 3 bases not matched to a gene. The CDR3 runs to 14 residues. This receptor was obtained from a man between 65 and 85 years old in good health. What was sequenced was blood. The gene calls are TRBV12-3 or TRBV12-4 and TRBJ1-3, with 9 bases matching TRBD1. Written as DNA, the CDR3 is TGTGCCAGCAGTGGGACAGGGCGAGGAAACACCATATATTTT. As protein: CASSGTGRGNTIYF.